This is a list of T cell receptor beta chains from one sample in a study of memory CD4+ T cells and cytomegalovirus serostatus. The table came from immunoSEQ multiplex PCR; TCRdb's copy has only in-frame clones and leaves some out. This table has about 40,000 clones, roughly 79% appearing once. The sample taken for sequencing was memory CD4+ T cells from blood. These receptors came from an adult in good health and CMV-seronegative. Each CDR3 is given with its conserved first and last residue. Each record gives: V gene, J gene, clone size, D gene, CDR3 DNA, CDR3 protein. The D gene is left open where the match is weak. For some rows the clone size is stated as once, few or many, or as a class when expanded; others skip it.

V: TRBV19
J: TRBJ2-3
size: .
D: TRBD2
DNA: TGTGCCAGTAGTATATTACTAGCGGGGGGGATAGATACGCAGTATTTT
CDR3: CASSILLAGGIDTQYF

V: TRBV11-3
J: TRBJ2-1
size: .
D: TRBD2
DNA: TGTGCCAGCAGCCCGGGACTAGCGGGGGGGCTAAATACCTACAATGAGCAGTTCTTC
CDR3: CASSPGLAGGLNTYNEQFF

V: TRBV5-4
J: TRBJ2-2
size: .
D: .
DNA: TGTGCCAGCAGCTTGGACCCGACAGGGAACACCGGGGAGCTGTTTTTT
CDR3: CASSLDPTGNTGELFF

V: TRBV6-1
J: TRBJ2-5
size: .
D: .
DNA: TGTGCCAGCAGGGGCCAAGGGGGAGAGACCCAGTACTTC
CDR3: CASRGQGGETQYF

V: TRBV5-1
J: TRBJ2-3
size: once
D: .
DNA: TGCGCCAGCAGCGGACGGGACACCTCAATCACAGATACGCAGTATTTT
CDR3: CASSGRDTSITDTQYF

V: TRBV19
J: TRBJ2-1
size: .
D: .
DNA: TGTGCCAGTAGTATCCAGCTTGCGGTGAATGAGCAGTTCTTC
CDR3: CASSIQLAVNEQFF

V: TRBV9
J: TRBJ1-1
size: .
D: .
DNA: TGTGCCAGCAGCGTAGAGGAGCGAGGAAGGGCTTTCTTT
CDR3: CASSVEERGRAFF

V: TRBV5-1
J: TRBJ1-1
size: .
D: .
DNA: TGCGCCAGCAGCTTGGGGATGAACACTGAAGCTTTCTTT
CDR3: CASSLGMNTEAFF

V: TRBV6-1
J: TRBJ2-1
size: .
D: TRBD2
DNA: TGTGCCAGCAGTGAACGTCGACTAGCGGGGGTCAATGAGCAGTTCTTC
CDR3: CASSERRLAGVNEQFF

V: TRBV9
J: TRBJ2-2
size: .
D: .
DNA: TGTGCCAGCAGCGCCGGACGTACTGGGTTGGGGGAGCTGTTTTTT
CDR3: CASSAGRTGLGELFF

V: TRBV6-5
J: TRBJ1-6
size: .
D: TRBD1
DNA: TGTGCCAGCAGATCGACAGGGTTTGAGAATTCACCCCTCCACTTT
CDR3: CASRSTGFENSPLHF

V: TRBV4-2
J: TRBJ2-2
size: .
D: .
DNA: TGTGCCAGCAGCCAACTCGCAGGTTCGGGGGGGGAGCTGTTTTTT
CDR3: CASSQLAGSGGELFF

V: TRBV2
J: TRBJ2-5
size: .
D: TRBD2
DNA: TGTGCCAGCGGGAGGGAGGTAGTTAGAGAGACCCAGTACTTC
CDR3: CASGREVVRETQYF

V: TRBV5-1
J: TRBJ2-1
size: .
D: .
DNA: TGCGCCAGCAGCCAGGGCAGCAAATCCTCAAGCTCCTACAATGAGCAGTTCTTC
CDR3: CASSQGSKSSSSYNEQFF

V: TRBV5-1
J: TRBJ2-1
size: once
D: .
DNA: TGCGCCAGCAGCCGGGACTTCCGACTCAATGAGCAGTTCTTC
CDR3: CASSRDFRLNEQFF

V: TRBV19
J: TRBJ2-3
size: .
D: .
DNA: TGTGCCAGTAGTATAGGGCGAGCAGATACGCAGTATTTT
CDR3: CASSIGRADTQYF

V: TRBV5-1
J: TRBJ1-2
size: .
D: TRBD1
DNA: TGCGCCAGCAGCTTAGGCCCTAAGACAGGGATAACTAACTATGGCTACACCTTC
CDR3: CASSLGPKTGITNYGYTF

V: TRBV2
J: TRBJ2-2
size: .
D: TRBD1
DNA: TGTGCCAGCAGTGTCGCAGGGGGTAGCGGGGAGCTGTTTTTT
CDR3: CASSVAGGSGELFF

V: TRBV7-9
J: TRBJ2-5
size: .
D: .
DNA: TGTGCCAGCAGCTTATCGTTACAGCAAGAGACCCAGTACTTC
CDR3: CASSLSLQQETQYF

V: TRBV5-1
J: TRBJ1-1
size: .
D: TRBD1
DNA: TGCGCCACCCGTCCCGGGGACGCAGGGGGGAACACTGAAGCTTTCTTT
CDR3: CATRPGDAGGNTEAFF

V: TRBV7-3
J: TRBJ2-3
size: .
D: TRBD2
DNA: TGTGCCAGCAGCTTAAATAGGGCGGGGGGCCCTGGGGATACGCAGTATTTT
CDR3: CASSLNRAGGPGDTQYF

V: TRBV19
J: TRBJ2-4
size: .
D: .
DNA: TGTGCCAGTAGCCCCCTAATCGGACCCGCCAGAAACATTCAGTACTTC
CDR3: CASSPLIGPARNIQYF

V: TRBV27
J: TRBJ2-1
size: .
D: .
DNA: TGTGCCAGCAGTTTAAATCATGGTGGGTGGGGTTACAATGAGCAGTTCTTC
CDR3: CASSLNHGGWGYNEQFF

V: TRBV7-9
J: TRBJ2-7
size: few
D: TRBD2
DNA: TGTGCCAGCAGCCGAGCGGGGGATTCGGCCTACGAGCAGTACTTC
CDR3: CASSRAGDSAYEQYF

V: TRBV10-3
J: TRBJ1-1
size: few
D: .
DNA: TGTGCCATCAGTGACAGGGTACCTGGGAACACTGAAGCTTTCTTT
CDR3: CAISDRVPGNTEAFF

V: TRBV27
J: TRBJ2-7
size: .
D: .
DNA: TGTGCCAGCCCCCCCCCTAGGGGGGGGGACTACGAGCAGTACTTC
CDR3: CASPPPRGGDYEQYF

V: TRBV6-1
J: TRBJ2-7
size: .
D: .
DNA: TGTGCCAGCAGTCCCCGGGGCACAGACCACGAGCAGTACTTC
CDR3: CASSPRGTDHEQYF